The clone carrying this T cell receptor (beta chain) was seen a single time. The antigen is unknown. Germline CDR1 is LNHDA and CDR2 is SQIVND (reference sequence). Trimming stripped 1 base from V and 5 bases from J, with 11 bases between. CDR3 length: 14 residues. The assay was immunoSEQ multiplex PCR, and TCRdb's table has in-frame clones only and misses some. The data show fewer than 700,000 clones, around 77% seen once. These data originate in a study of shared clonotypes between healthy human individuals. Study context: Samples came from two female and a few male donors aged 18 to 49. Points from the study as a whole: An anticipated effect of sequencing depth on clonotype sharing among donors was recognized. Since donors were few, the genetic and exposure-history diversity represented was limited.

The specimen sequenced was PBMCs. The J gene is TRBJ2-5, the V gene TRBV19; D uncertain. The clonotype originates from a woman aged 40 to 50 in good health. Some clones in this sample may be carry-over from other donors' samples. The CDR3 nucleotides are TGTGCCAGTAGTATAGCCGGTCGTGGGGAGACCCAGTACTTC. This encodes CASSIAGRGETQYF.